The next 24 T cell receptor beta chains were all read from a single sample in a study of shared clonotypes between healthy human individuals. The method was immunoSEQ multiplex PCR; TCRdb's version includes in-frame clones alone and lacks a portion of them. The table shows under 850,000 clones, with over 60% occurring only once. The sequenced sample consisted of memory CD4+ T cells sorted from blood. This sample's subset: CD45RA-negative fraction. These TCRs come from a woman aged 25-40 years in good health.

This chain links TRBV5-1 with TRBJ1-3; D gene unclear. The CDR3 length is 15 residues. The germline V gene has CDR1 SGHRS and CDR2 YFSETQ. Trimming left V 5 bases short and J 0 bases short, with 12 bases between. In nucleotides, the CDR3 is TGCGCCAGCAGGGACGACGGGTACTCTGGAAACACCATATATTTT. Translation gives CASRDDGYSGNTIYF.

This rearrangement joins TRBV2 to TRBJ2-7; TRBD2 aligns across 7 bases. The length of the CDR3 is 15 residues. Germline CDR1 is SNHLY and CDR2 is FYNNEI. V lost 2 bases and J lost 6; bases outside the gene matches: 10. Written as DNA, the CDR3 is TGTGCCAGCAGTGAATCCTTGGCGGGAGAGGGCGAGCAGTACTTC. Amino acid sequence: CASSESLAGEGEQYF.

The CDR3 DNA sequence: TGTGCCAGCAGTCCCTGGGCTCTCACAGGAGCTAGGCAGTTCTTC. This codes for CASSPWALTGARQFF. The chain has TRBV28 and TRBJ2-1; perhaps TRBD1 as D (5 bases). The CDR3 covers 15 residues. CDR1 is MDHEN and CDR2 is SYDVKM in the germline V gene. The ends were cut back, 5 bases at V and 12 bases at J, with 23 bases in the middle.

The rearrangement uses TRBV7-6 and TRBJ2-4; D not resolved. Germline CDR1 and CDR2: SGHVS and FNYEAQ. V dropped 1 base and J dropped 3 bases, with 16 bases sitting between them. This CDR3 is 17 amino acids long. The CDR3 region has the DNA TGTGCCAGCAGCTTAGTGGGTACCCGTGATGTCAAAAACATTCAGTACTTC. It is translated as CASSLVGTRDVKNIQYF.

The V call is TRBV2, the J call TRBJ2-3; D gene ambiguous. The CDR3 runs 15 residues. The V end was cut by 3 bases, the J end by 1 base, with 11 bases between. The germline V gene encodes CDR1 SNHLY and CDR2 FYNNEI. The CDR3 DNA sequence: TGTGCCAGCAGTGAGTGGGCTAGGGGCACAGATACGCAGTATTTT. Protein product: CASSEWARGTDTQYF.

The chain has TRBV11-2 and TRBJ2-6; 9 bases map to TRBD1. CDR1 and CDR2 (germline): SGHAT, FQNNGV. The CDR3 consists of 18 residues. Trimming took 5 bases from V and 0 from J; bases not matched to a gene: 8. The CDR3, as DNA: TGTGCCAGCAGCCAGACAGGGGGTTTTTACTCTGGGGCCAACGTCCTGACTTTC. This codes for CASSQTGGFYSGANVLTF.

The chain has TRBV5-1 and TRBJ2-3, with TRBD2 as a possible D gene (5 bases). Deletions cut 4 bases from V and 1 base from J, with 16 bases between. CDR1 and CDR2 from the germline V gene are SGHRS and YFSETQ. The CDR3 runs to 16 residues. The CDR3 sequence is CASSQEVAAGTDTQYF. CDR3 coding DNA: TGCGCCAGCAGCCAGGAGGTCGCGGCAGGCACAGATACGCAGTATTTT.

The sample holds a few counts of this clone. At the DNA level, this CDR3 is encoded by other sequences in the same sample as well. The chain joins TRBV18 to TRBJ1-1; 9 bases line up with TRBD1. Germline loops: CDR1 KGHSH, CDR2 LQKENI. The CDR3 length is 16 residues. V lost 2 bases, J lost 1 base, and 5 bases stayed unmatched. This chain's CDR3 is CASSPLGQGQNTEAFF. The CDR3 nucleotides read TGTGCCAGCTCACCATTGGGACAGGGACAGAACACTGAAGCTTTCTTT.

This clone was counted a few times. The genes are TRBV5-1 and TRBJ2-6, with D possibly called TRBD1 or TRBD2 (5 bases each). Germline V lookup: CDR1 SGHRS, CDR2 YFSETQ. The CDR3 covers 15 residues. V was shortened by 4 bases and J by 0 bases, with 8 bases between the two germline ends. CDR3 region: CASSRGVSGANVLTF. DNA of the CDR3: TGCGCCAGCAGCCGAGGGGTCTCTGGGGCCAACGTCCTGACTTTC.

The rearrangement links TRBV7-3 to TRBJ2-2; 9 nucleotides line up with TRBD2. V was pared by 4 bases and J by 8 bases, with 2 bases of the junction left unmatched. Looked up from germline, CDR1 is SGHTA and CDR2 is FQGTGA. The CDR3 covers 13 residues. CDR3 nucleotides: TGTGCCAGCAGCTGGACTAGCGCTGGGGAGCTGTTTTTT. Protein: CASSWTSAGELFF.

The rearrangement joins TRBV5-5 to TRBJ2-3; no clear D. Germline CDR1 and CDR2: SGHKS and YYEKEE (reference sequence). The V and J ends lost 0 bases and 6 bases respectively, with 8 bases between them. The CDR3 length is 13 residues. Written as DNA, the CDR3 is TGTGCCAGCAGCTTGGACGCGGTGGATACGCAGTATTTT. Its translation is CASSLDAVDTQYF.

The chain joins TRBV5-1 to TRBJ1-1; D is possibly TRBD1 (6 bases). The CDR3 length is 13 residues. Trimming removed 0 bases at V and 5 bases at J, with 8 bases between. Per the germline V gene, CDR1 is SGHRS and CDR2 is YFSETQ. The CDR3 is CASSLDRDTEAFF. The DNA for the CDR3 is TGCGCCAGCAGCTTGGACAGGGATACTGAAGCTTTCTTT.

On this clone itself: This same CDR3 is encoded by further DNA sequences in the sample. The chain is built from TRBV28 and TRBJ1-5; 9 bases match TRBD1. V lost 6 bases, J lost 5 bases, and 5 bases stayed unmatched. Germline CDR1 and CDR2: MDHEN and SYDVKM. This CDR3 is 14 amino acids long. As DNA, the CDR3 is TGTGCCAGCAGCTCCGGGACAGGGTATCAGCCCCAGCATTTT. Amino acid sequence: CASSSGTGYQPQHF.

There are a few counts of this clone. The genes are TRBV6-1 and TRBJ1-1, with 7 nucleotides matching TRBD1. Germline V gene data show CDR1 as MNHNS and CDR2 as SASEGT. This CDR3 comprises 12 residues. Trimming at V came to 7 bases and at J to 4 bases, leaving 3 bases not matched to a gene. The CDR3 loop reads CASIWTGTEAFF. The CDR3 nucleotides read TGTGCCAGCATTTGGACAGGCACTGAAGCTTTCTTT.

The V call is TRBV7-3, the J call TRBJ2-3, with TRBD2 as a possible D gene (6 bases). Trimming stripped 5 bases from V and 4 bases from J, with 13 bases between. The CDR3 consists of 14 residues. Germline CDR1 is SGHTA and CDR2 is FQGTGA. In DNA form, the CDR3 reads TGTGCCAGCAGCCCGGGAGCGGGTCCAGATACGCAGTATTTT. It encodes CASSPGAGPDTQYF.

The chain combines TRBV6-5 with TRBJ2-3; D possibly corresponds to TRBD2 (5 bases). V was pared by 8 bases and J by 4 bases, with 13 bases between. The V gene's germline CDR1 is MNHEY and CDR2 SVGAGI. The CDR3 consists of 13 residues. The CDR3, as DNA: TGTGCCAGCGGGCAACGGGGAGCAGATACGCAGTATTTT. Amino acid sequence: CASGQRGADTQYF.

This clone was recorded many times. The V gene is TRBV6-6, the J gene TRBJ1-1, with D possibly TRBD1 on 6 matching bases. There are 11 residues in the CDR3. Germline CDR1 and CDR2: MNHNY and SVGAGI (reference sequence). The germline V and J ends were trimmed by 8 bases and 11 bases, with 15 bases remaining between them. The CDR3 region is CASSEAGAAFF. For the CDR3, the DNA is TGTGCCAGCTCCGAAGCAGGGGCGGCTTTCTTT.

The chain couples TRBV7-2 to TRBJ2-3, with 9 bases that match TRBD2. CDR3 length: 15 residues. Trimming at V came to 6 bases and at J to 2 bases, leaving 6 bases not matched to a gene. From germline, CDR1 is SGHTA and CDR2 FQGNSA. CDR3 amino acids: CASRLLAGLTDTQYF. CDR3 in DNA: TGTGCCAGCAGATTACTAGCGGGCCTCACAGATACGCAGTATTTT.

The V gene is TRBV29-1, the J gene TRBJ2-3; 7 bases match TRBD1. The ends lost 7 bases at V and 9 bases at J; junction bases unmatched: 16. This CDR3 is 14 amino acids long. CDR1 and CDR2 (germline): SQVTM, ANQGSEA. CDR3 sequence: CSAMTGFASRTQYF. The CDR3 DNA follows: TGCAGCGCAATGACAGGGTTTGCAAGTCGGACGCAGTATTTT.

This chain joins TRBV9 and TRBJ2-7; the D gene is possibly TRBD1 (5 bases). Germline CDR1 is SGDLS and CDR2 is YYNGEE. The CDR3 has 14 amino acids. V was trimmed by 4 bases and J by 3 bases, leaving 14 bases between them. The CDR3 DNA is TGTGCCAGCAGCCCAGCTGGACACCTCTACGAGCAGTACTTC. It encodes CASSPAGHLYEQYF.

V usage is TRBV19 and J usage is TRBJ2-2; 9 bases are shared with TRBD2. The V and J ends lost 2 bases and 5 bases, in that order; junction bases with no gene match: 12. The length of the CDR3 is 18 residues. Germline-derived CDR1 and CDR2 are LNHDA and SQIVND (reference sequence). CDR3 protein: CASSILMGSGRKTGELFF. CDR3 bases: TGTGCCAGTAGTATATTGATGGGTAGCGGGAGAAAGACCGGGGAGCTGTTTTTT.

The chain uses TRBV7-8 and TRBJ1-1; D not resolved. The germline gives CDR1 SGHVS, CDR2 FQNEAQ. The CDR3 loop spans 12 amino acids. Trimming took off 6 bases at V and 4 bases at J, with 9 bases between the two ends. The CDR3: CASRLFPTEAFF. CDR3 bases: TGTGCCAGCAGATTATTTCCCACTGAAGCTTTCTTT.

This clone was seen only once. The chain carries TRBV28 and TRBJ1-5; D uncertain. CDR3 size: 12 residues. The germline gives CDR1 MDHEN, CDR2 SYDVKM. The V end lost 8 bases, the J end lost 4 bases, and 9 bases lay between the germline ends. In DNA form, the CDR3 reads TGTGCCAGCGTCCGGGGAAATCAGCCCCAGCATTTT. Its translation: CASVRGNQPQHF.

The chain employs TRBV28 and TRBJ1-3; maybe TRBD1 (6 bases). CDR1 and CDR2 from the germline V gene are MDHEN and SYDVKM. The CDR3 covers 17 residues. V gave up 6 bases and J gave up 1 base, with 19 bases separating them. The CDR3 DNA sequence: TGTGCCAGCAGCCCCCCCCGTTCAGGGGCTTCTGGAAACACCATATATTTT. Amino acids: CASSPPRSGASGNTIYF.